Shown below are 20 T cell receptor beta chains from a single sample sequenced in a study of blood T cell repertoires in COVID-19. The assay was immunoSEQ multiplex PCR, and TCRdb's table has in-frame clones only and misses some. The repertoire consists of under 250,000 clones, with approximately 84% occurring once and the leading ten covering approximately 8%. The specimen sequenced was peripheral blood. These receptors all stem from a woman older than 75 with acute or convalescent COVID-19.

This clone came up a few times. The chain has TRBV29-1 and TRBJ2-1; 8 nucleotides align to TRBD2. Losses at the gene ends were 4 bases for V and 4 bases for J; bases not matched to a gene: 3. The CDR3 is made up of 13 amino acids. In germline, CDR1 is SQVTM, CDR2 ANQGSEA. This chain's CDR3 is CSVATSAYNEQFF. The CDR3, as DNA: TGCAGCGTTGCGACTAGCGCATACAATGAGCAGTTCTTC.

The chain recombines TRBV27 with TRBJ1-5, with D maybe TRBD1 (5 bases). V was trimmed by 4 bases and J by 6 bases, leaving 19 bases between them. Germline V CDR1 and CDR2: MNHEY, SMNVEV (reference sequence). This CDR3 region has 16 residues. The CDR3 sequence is CASSSGTGTKLQPQHF. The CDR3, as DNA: TGTGCCAGCAGTTCGGGAACCGGGACTAAACTTCAGCCCCAGCATTTT.

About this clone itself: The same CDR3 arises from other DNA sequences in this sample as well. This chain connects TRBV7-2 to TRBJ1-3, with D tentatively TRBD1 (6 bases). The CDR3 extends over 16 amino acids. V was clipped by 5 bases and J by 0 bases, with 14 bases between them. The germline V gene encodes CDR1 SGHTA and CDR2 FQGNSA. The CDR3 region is CASSPQGGISGNTIYF. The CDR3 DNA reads TGTGCCAGCAGCCCACAAGGGGGTATCTCTGGAAACACCATATATTTT.

CDR3 protein: CSAGRGPGYTF. The CDR3 DNA reads TGCAGTGCCGGGAGGGGGCCAGGCTACACCTTC. The chain uses TRBV20-1 and TRBJ1-2; 7 nucleotides align to TRBD1. CDR3 length: 11 amino acids. Germline V gene data show CDR1 as DFQATT and CDR2 as SNEGSKA (reference sequence). V gave up 6 bases and J gave up 8 bases; unmatched junction bases: 6.

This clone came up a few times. CDR3 coding DNA: TGCGCCAGCAGCTTGGCCTCAGTGGCGGGATCCAACTCCTACGAGCAGTACTTC. As protein: CASSLASVAGSNSYEQYF. The rearrangement joins TRBV5-1 to TRBJ2-7, with D tentatively TRBD2 (6 bases). The length of the CDR3 is 18 residues. In germline, CDR1 is SGHRS, CDR2 YFSETQ. V dropped 0 bases and J dropped 0 bases, with 19 bases sitting between them.

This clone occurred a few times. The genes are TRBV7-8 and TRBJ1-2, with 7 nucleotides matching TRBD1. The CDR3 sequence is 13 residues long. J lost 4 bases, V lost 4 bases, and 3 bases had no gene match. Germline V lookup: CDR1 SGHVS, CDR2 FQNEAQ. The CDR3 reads CASSSDRVYGYTF. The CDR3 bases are TGTGCCAGCAGCTCCGACAGGGTCTATGGCTACACCTTC.

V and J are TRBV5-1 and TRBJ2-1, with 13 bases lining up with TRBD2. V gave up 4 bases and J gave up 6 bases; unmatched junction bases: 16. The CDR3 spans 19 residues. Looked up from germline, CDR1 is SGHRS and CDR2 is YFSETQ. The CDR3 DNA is TGCGCCAGCAGCATTCGGACTAGCGGGAGTTGGGGGCACCGCAATGAGCAGTTCTTC. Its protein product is CASSIRTSGSWGHRNEQFF.

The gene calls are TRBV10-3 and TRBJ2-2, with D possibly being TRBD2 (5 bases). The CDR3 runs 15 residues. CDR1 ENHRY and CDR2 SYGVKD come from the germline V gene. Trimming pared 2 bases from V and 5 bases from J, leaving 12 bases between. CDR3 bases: TGTGCCATCAGTGAGCGCGGGCTGGGAACCGGGGAGCTGTTTTTT. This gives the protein CAISERGLGTGELFF.

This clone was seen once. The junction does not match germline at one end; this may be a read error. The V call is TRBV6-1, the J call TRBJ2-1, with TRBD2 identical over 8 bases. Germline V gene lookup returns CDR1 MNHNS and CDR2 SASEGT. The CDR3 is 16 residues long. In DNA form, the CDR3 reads TGTGCCAGCTGTGAAGAGAACGGGAGGGCATACAATGAGCAGTTCTTC. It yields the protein CASCEENGRAYNEQFF.

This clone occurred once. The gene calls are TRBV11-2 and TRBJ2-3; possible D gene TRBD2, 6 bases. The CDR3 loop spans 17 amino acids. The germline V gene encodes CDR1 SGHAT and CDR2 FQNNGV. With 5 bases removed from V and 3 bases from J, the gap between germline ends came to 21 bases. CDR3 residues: CASSPYAGTAKTDTQYF. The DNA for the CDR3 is TGTGCCAGCAGCCCCTATGCGGGGACTGCTAAAACAGATACGCAGTATTTT.

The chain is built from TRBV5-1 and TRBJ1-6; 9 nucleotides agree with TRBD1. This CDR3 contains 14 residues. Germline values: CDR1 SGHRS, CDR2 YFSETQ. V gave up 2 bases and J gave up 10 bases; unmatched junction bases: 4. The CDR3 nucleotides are TGCGCCAGCAGCTTATATACAGGGGGCTCACCCCTCCACTTT. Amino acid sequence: CASSLYTGGSPLHF. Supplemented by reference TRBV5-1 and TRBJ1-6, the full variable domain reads KAGVTQTPRYLIKTRGQQVTLSCSPISGHRSVSWYQQTPGQGLQFLFEYFSETQRNKGNFPGRFSGRQFSNSRSEMNVSTLELGDSALYLCASSLYTGGSPLHFGNGTRLTVT.

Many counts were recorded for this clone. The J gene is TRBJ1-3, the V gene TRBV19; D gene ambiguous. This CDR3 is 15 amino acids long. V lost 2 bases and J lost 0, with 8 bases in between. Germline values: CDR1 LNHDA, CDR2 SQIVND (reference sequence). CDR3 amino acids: CASSIRGSSGNTIYF. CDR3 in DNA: TGTGCCAGTAGTATACGCGGCTCCTCTGGAAACACCATATATTTT.

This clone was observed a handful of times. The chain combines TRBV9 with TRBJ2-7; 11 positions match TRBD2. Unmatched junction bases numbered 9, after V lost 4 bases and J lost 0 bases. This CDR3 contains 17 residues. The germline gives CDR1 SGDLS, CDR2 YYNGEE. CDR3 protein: CASSPTSGIPTSYEQYF. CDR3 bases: TGTGCCAGCAGCCCGACTAGCGGGATCCCGACCTCCTACGAGCAGTACTTC.

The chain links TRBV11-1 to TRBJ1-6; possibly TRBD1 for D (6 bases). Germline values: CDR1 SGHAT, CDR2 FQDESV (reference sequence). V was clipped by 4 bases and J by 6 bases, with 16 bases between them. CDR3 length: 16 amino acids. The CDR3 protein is CASSSGGAGVNSPLHF. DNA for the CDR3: TGTGCCAGCAGCTCCGGGGGGGCAGGGGTTAATTCACCCCTCCACTTT.

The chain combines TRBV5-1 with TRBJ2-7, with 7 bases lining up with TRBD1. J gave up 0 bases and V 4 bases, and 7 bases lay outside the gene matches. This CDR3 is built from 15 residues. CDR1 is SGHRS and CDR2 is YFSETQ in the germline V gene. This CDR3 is CASSLGTAGSYEQYF. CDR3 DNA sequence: TGCGCCAGCAGCCTAGGGACAGCCGGCTCCTACGAGCAGTACTTC. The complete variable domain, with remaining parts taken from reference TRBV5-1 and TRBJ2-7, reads KAGVTQTPRYLIKTRGQQVTLSCSPISGHRSVSWYQQTPGQGLQFLFEYFSETQRNKGNFPGRFSGRQFSNSRSEMNVSTLELGDSALYLCASSLGTAGSYEQYFGPGTRLTVT.

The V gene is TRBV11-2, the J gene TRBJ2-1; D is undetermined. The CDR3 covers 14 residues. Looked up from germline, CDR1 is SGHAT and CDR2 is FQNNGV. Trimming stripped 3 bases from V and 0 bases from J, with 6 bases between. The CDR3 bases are TGTGCCAGCAGCTTGTCGAGCTCCTACAATGAGCAGTTCTTC. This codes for CASSLSSSYNEQFF.

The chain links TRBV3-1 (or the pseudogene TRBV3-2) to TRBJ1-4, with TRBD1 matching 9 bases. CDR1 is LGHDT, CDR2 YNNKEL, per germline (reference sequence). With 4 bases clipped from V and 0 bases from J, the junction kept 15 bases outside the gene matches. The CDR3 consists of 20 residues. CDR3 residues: CASSLDPYRGRESTNEKLFF. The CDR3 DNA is TGTGCCAGCAGCCTTGATCCATACAGGGGGCGAGAATCAACTAATGAAAAACTGTTTTTT.

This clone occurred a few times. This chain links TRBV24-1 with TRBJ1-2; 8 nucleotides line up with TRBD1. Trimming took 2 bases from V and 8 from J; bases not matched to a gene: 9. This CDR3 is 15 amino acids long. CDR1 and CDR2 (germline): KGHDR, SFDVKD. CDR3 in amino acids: CATSDYPDRVSGYTF. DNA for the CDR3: TGTGCCACCAGTGATTACCCGGACAGGGTGAGCGGCTACACCTTC.

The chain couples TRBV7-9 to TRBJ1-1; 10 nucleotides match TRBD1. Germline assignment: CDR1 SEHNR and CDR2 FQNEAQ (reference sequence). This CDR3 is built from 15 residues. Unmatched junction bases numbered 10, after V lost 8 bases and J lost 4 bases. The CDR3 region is CASVPGTGVSTEAFF. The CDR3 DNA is TGTGCCAGCGTGCCCGGGACAGGGGTCTCCACTGAAGCTTTCTTT. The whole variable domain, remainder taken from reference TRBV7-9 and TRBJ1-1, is DTGVSQNPRHKITKRGQNVTFRCDPISEHNRLYWYRQTLGQGPEFLTYFQNEAQLEKSRLLSDRFSAERPKGSFSTLEIQRTEQGDSAMYLCASVPGTGVSTEAFFGQGTRLTVV.

The CDR3 DNA sequence: TGTGCCAGCAGAACGGACAGTGCCTATAATTCACCCCTCCACTTT. This codes for CASRTDSAYNSPLHF. This rearrangement joins TRBV6-5 to TRBJ1-6; maybe TRBD1 (6 bases). V lost 6 bases and J 2 bases, leaving 11 bases between the germline ends. The CDR3 runs 15 residues. Germline loops: CDR1 MNHEY, CDR2 SVGAGI.